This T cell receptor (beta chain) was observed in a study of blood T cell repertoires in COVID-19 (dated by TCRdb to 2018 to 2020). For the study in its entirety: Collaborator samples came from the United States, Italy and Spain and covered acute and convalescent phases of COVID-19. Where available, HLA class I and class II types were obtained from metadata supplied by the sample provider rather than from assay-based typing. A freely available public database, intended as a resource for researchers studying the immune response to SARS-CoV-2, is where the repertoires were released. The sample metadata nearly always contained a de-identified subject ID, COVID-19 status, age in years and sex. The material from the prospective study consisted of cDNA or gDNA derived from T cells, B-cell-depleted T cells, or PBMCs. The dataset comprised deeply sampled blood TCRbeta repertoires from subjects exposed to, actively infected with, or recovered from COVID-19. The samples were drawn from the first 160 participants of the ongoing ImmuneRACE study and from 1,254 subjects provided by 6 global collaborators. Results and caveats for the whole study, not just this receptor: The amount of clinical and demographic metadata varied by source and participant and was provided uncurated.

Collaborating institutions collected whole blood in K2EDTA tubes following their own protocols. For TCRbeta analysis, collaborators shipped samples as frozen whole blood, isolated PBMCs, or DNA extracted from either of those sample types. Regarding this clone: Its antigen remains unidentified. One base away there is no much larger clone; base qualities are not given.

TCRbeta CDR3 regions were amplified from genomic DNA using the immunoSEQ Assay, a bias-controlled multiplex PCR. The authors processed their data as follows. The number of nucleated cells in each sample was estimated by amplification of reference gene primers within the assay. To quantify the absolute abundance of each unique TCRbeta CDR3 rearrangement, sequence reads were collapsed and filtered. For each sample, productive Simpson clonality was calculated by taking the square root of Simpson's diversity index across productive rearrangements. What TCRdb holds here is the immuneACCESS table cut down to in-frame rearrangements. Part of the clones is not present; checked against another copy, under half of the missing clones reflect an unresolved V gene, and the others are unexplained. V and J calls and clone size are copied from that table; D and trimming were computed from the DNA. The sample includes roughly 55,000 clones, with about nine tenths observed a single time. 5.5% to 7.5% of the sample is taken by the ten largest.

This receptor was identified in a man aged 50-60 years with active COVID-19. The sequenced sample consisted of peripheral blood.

CDR3 reads: CASSLYGFSDSGANVLTF. In nucleotides, the sequence is TGTGCCAGCAGCTTATACGGTTTTAGCGACTCTGGGGCCAACGTCCTGACTTTC. The chain is encoded by TRBV7-9 joined to TRBJ2-6; a tentative D match to TRBD2 spans 5 bases. Looking up the germline V gene (reference sequence) yields CDR1 SEHNR and CDR2 FQNEAQ. Relative to germline, V is 2 bases shorter and J is 0 bases shorter, with 14 bases between their ends. Counted from cysteine to phenylalanine, this CDR3 has 18 amino acids. The CDR3 DNA has 54 bases and is translated from base 1. This CDR3, with the reference TRBV7-9 and TRBJ2-6 proteins standing in past its ends, gives the full variable domain DTGVSQNPRHKITKRGQNVTFRCDPISEHNRLYWYRQTLGQGPEFLTYFQNEAQLEKSRLLSDRFSAERPKGSFSTLEIQRTEQGDSAMYLCASSLYGFSDSGANVLTFGAGSRLTVL.